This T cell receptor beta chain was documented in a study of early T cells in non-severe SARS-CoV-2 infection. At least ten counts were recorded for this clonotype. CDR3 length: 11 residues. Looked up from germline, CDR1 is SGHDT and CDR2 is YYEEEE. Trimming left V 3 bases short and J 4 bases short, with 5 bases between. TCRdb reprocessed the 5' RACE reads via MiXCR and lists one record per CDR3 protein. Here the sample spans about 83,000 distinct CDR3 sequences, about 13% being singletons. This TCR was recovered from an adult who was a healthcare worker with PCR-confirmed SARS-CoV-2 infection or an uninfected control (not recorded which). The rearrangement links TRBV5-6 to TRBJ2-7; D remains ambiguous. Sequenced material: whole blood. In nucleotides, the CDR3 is TGTGCCAGCAGCTCCAGATACGAGCAGTACTTC. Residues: CASSSRYEQYF.